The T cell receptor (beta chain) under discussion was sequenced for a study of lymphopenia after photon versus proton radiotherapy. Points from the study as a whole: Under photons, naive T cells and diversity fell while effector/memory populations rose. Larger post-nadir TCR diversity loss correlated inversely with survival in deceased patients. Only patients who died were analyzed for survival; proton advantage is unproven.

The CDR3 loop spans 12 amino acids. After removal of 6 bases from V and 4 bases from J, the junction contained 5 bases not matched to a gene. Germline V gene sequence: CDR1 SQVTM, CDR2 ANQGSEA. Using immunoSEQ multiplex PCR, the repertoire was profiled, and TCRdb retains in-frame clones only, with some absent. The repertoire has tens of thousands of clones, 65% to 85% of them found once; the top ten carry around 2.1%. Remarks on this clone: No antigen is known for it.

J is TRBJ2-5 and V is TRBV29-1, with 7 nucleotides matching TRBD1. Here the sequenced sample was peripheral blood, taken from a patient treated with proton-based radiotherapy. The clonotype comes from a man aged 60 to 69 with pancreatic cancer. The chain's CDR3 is CSVRPGGETQYF. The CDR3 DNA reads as TGCAGCGTAAGACCAGGGGGAGAGACCCAGTACTTC.